Presented here are 10 T cell receptor beta chains from one specimen sequenced in a study of Ad26.COV2.S vaccination and SARS-CoV-2 variants. Indicated treatment: around 19 received Ad26.COV2.S at low or high dose, single or two shots; 5 received placebo; per-sample allocation not given. Specimen acquisition occurred on day 63 following the initial vaccine or placebo injection. Here immunoSEQ multiplex PCR was the method, and the copy in TCRdb shows in-frame clones only, minus some. Among under 600,000 clones listed, 70% to 90% were seen once. The source material was peripheral blood, sampled in a trial of Ad26.COV2.S vaccine versus placebo. The receptors here all came from a person aged 18-60 years who received the Ad26.COV2.S COVID-19 vaccine or a placebo.

The chain is built from TRBV30 and TRBJ2-5, with 7 bases that match TRBD1. Trimming at V came to 2 bases and at J to 5 bases, leaving 11 bases not matched to a gene. The CDR3 sequence is 15 residues long. From germline, CDR1 is GTSNPN and CDR2 SVGIG (reference sequence). CDR3 coding DNA: TGTGCCTGGAGTCCAAACAGGGGTTTAGGGGAGACCCAGTACTTC. Translating it yields CAWSPNRGLGETQYF.

In its sample, this clone was seen many times. V and J are TRBV5-1 and TRBJ2-5; D is possibly TRBD2 (6 bases). The CDR3 spans 14 residues. V dropped 3 bases and J dropped 5 bases, with 14 bases sitting between them. The germline gives CDR1 SGHRS, CDR2 YFSETQ. DNA for the CDR3: TGCGCCAGCAGCTCTGGAGTTGGGAGGGAGACCCAGTACTTC. Protein: CASSSGVGRETQYF.

CDR3 bases: TGTGCCAGTAGTATTCGTAGCGGGAGTTGGTATGAGCAGTTCTTC. It codes for CASSIRSGSWYEQFF. The rearrangement joins TRBV19 to TRBJ2-1; TRBD2 matches 9 bases. Germline assignment: CDR1 LNHDA and CDR2 SQIVND (reference sequence). The CDR3 extends over 15 amino acids. V was clipped by 3 bases and J by 8 bases; unmatched bases: 8.

This chain joins TRBV15 and TRBJ2-7, with D tentatively TRBD2 (6 bases). CDR1 LNHNV and CDR2 YYDKDF come from the germline V gene (reference sequence). The V and J ends lost 0 bases and 3 bases respectively, with 9 bases between them. CDR3 length: 14 amino acids. The CDR3 region is CATSRDLGGYEQYF. CDR3 in DNA: TGTGCCACCAGCAGAGATTTGGGGGGCTACGAGCAGTACTTC.

This chain links TRBV5-1 with TRBJ2-1; D may be TRBD1 (6 bases). Germline V gene lookup returns CDR1 SGHRS and CDR2 YFSETQ. The CDR3 runs 15 residues. V lost 1 base to trimming and J lost 1 base, with 9 bases between them. The CDR3: CASSLIQGSYNEQFF. The CDR3 DNA sequence: TGCGCCAGCAGCTTGATCCAGGGGTCCTACAATGAGCAGTTCTTC.

The V call is TRBV3-1 (or the pseudogene TRBV3-2), the J call TRBJ2-1, with 9 bases lining up with TRBD2. The CDR3 totals 16 residues. Unmatched junction bases numbered 10, after V lost 4 bases and J lost 6 bases. Germline V gives CDR1 LGHDT, CDR2 YNNKEL (reference sequence). The DNA for the CDR3 is TGTGCCAGCAGCCGTTTGAGTAGCGGGAGTGGCAATGAGCAGTTCTTC. This encodes CASSRLSSGSGNEQFF.

The gene calls are TRBV7-2 and TRBJ2-5; D could derive from TRBD1 or TRBD2 (6 bases each). CDR3 length equals 16 residues. The germline V gene has CDR1 SGHTA and CDR2 FQGNSA. The V end was cut by 1 base, the J end by 5 bases, with 17 bases between. The CDR3 bases are TGTGCCAGCAGCTTAGTCGGGGGCGCGAGTCGGGAGACCCAGTACTTC. The encoded protein is CASSLVGGASRETQYF.

The chain couples TRBV6-5 to TRBJ2-1, with TRBD1 identical over 7 bases. V dropped 8 bases and J dropped 2; count of bases not matched to a gene: 6. The germline V gene has CDR1 MNHEY and CDR2 SVGAGI. CDR3 size: 14 residues. CDR3: CASGRDSAYNEQFF. CDR3 coding DNA: TGTGCCAGCGGTCGGGACAGCGCCTACAATGAGCAGTTCTTC.

This clone has ten or more counts. V is TRBV2 and J is TRBJ2-7; D is perhaps TRBD1 (6 bases). CDR3 length: 14 amino acids. The germline V gene has CDR1 SNHLY and CDR2 FYNNEI. The ends were cut back, 3 bases at V and 4 bases at J, with 13 bases in the middle. CDR3 loop: CASSENRALYEQYF. The CDR3 DNA is TGTGCCAGCAGTGAGAACAGGGCGTTGTACGAGCAGTACTTC.

The chain employs TRBV5-5 and TRBJ1-6, with 7 bases aligning to TRBD1. Germline loops: CDR1 SGHKS, CDR2 YYEKEE (reference sequence). Losses at the gene ends were 4 bases for V and 6 bases for J; bases not matched to a gene: 10. The CDR3 sequence is 16 residues long. For the CDR3, the DNA is TGTGCCAGCAGCCGGCAGGGACAGAAAATTAATTCACCCCTCCACTTT. Its translation is CASSRQGQKINSPLHF. The whole variable domain, remainder taken from reference TRBV5-5 and TRBJ1-6, is DAGVTQSPTHLIKTRGQQVTLRCSPISGHKSVSWYQQVLGQGPQFIFQYYEKEERGRGNFPDRFSARQFPNYSSELNVNALLLGDSALYLCASSRQGQKINSPLHFGNGTRLTVT.